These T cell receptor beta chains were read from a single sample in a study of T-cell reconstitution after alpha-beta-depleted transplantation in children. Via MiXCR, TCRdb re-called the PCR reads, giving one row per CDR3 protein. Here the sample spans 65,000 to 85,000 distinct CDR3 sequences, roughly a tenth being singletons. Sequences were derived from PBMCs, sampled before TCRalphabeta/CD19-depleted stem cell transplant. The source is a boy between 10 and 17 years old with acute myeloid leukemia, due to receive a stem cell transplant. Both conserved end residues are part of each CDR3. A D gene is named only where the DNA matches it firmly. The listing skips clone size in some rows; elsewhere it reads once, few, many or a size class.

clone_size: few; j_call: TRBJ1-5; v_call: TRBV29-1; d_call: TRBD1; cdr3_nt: TGCAGCGTTTTACAGGGGGAAGGCAATCAGCCCCAGCATTTT; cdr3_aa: CSVLQGEGNQPQHF
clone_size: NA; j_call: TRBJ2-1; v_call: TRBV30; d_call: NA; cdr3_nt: TGTGCCTCCGACCTCTCCGGGGACCATGAGCAGTTCTTC; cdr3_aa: CASDLSGDHEQFF
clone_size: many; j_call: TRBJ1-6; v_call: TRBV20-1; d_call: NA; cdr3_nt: TGCAGTGCACGTGCCCGGGATATCTTTGGTTCACCCCTCCACTTT; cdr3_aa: CSARARDIFGSPLHF
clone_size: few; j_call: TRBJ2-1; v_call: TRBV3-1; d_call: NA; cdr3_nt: TGTGCCAGCAGCCAAGTGAGTATTAGTAGCTCCTACAATGAGCAGTTCTTC; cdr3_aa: CASSQVSISSSYNEQFF
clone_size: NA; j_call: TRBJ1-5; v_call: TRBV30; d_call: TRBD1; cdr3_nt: TGTGCCTGGCGGGCAGGGGGGAATAGTCAGCCCCAGCATTTT; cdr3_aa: CAWRAGGNSQPQHF
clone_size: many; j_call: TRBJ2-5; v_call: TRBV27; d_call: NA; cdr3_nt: TGTGCCAGCAGCCCGCTGTACCAAGAGACCCAGTACTTC; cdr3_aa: CASSPLYQETQYF
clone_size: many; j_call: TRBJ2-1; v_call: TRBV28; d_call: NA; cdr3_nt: TGTGCCAGCAGCCAAACGGTTGCGGAGAATGAGCAGTTCTTC; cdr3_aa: CASSQTVAENEQFF
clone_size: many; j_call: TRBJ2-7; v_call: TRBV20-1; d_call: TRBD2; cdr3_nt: TGCAGTGCTACTGAGGGGCGGGAGCCCTACGAGCAGTACTTC; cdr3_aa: CSATEGREPYEQYF
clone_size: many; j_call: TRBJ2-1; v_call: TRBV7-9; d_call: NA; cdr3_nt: TGTGCCAGCAGCCCCGGCAGCCGGGTTCAGCAGTTCTTC; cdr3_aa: CASSPGSRVQQFF
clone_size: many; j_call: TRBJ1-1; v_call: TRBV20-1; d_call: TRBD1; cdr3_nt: TGCAGTGCCCCAGGGAAGATTTGGACAGGGCCCATGAACACTGAAGCTTTCTTT; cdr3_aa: CSAPGKIWTGPMNTEAFF
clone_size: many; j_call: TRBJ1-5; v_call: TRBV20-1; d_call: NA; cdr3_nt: TGCAGTGCTAGAGCAGGTGATAGCAATCAGCCCCAGCATTTT; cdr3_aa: CSARAGDSNQPQHF
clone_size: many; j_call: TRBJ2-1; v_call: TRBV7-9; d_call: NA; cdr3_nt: TGTGCCAGCAGCGCCGAACAGAGTGCGGTATACAATGAGCAGTTCTTC; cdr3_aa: CASSAEQSAVYNEQFF
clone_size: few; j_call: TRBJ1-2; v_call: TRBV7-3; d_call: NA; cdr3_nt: TGTGCCAGCAGCCCGGGGGTAGGGGGCTATGGCTACACCTTC; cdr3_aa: CASSPGVGGYGYTF
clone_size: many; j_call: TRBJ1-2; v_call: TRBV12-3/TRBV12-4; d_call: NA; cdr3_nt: TGTGCCAGCAGTACCGAGAGGGCTAACTATGGCTACACCTTC; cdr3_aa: CASSTERANYGYTF
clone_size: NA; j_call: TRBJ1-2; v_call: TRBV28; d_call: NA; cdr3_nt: TGTGCCAGTAGTTCCCCGTCTGGCTACACCTTC; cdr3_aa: CASSSPSGYTF
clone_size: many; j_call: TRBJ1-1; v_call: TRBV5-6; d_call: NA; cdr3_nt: TGTGCCAGCAGCCTTAACGGAGCCAATATTCGGGCCACTGAAGCTTTCTTT; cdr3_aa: CASSLNGANIRATEAFF
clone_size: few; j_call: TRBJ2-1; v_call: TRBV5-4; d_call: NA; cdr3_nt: TGTGCCAGCAGCCCCAATAACAATGAGCAGTTCTTC; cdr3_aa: CASSPNNNEQFF
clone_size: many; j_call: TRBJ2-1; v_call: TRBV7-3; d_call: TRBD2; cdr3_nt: TGTGCCAGCAGCGATAGCGGGAGCTCCTACAATGAGCAGTTCTTC; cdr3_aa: CASSDSGSSYNEQFF
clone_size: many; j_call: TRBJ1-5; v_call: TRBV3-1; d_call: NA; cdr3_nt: TGTGCCAGCAGCCTGTATAATCAGCCCCAGCATTTT; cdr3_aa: CASSLYNQPQHF
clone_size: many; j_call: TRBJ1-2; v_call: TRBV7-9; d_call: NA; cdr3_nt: TGTGCCAGCAGCTTTTCGCGGGGCTACACCTTC; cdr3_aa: CASSFSRGYTF
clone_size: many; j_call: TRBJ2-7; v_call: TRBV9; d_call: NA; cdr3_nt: TGTGCCAGCAGCGTAGCTGAGGACTCCTACGAGCAGTACTTC; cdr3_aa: CASSVAEDSYEQYF
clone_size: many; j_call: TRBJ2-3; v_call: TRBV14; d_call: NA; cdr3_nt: TGTGCCAGCAGCCAAGGACACCGGGTTACGCAGTATTTT; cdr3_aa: CASSQGHRVTQYF
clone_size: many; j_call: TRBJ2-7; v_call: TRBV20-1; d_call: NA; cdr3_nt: TGCAGTGCTAGAGATCCAATCGGAGGGCCCTACGAGCAGTACTTC; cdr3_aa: CSARDPIGGPYEQYF
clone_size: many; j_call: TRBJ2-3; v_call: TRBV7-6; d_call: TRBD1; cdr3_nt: TGTGCCAGCAGCTTAGCACAGGGGGCAGGAGATACGCAGTATTTT; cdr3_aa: CASSLAQGAGDTQYF
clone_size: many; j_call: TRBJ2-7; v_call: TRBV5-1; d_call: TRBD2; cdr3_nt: TGCGCCAGCAGCTTGGTGGGTAGCGGGGACTACGAGCAGTACTTC; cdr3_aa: CASSLVGSGDYEQYF
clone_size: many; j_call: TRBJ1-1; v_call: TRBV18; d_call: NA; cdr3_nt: TGTGCCAGCTCACCACAACAGGTCGTCGGGACTGAAGCTTTCTTT; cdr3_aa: CASSPQQVVGTEAFF
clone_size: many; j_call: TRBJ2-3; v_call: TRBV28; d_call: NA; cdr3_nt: TGTGCCAGCACCCCCAGGGGGGGAGCGGATACGCAGTATTTT; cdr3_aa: CASTPRGGADTQYF
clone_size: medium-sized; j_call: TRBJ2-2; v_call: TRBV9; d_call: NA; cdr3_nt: TGTGCCAGCAGCGATAGTAATCCCGGGGAGCTGTTTTTT; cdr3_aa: CASSDSNPGELFF
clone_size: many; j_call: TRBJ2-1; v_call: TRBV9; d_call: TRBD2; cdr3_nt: TGTGCCAGCAGCGGCCGACTAGCGGGGTACAATGAGCAGTTCTTC; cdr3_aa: CASSGRLAGYNEQFF
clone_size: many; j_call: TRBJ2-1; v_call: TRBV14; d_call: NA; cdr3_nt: TGTGCCAGCAGCCAAGTCCGTAAAAATGAGCAGTTCTTC; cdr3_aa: CASSQVRKNEQFF
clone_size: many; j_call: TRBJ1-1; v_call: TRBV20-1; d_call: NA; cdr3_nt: TGCAGTGCCGCCTATGGGAACACTGAAGCTTTCTTT; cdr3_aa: CSAAYGNTEAFF
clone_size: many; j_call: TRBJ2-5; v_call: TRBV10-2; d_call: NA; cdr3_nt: TGCGCCAGCGGGGGGCTAAAACGATCCCATCAAGAGACCCAGTACTTC; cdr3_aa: CASGGLKRSHQETQYF